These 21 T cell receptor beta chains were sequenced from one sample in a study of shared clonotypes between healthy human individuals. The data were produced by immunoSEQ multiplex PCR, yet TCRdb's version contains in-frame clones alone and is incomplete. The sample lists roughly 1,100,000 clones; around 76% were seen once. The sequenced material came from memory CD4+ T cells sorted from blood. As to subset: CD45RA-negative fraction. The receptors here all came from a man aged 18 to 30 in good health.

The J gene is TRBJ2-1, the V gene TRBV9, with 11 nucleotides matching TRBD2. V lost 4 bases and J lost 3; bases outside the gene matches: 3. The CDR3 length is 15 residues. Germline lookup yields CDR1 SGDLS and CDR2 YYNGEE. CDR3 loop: CASSYSGRDYNEQFF. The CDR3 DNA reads TGTGCCAGCAGCTATAGCGGGAGGGACTACAATGAGCAGTTCTTC.

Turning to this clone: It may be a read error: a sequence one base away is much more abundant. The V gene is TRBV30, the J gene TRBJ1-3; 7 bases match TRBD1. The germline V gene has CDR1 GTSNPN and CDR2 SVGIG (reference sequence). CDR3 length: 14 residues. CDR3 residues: CAWSVGTDGNTTYF. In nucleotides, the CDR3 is TGTGCCTGGAGTGTTGGGACAGATGGAAACACCACATATTTT.

The chain's CDR3 is CASSLASDRTNYGYTF. The CDR3 nucleotides are TGTGCCAGCAGCTTGGCGTCGGACAGGACTAACTATGGCTACACCTTC. The rearrangement uses TRBV5-4 and TRBJ1-2, with TRBD1 matching over 7 bases. V trimming: 0 bases; J trimming: 0 bases; junction bases outside the gene matches: 5. The CDR3 is 16 residues long. Germline V gene sequence: CDR1 SGHNT, CDR2 YYREEE (reference sequence).

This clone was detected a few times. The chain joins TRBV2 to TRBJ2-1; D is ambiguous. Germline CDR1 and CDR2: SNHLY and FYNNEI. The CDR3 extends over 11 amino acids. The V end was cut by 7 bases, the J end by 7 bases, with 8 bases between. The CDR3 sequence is CASKEGNEQFF. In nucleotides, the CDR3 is TGTGCCAGCAAAGAAGGTAATGAGCAGTTCTTC.

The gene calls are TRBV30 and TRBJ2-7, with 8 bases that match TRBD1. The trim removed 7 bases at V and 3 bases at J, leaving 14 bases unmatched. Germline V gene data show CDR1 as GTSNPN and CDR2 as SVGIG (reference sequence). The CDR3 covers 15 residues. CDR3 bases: TGTGCCTTTTCCAGCTTATATGGACAGGGCTACGAGCAGTACTTC. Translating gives CAFSSLYGQGYEQYF.

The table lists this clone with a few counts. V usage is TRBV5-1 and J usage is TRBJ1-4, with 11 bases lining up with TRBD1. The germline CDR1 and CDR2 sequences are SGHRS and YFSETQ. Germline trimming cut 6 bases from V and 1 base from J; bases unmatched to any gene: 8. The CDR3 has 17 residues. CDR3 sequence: CASNSGQGAGTNEKLFF. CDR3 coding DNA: TGCGCCAGCAACTCCGGACAGGGGGCGGGAACTAATGAAAAACTGTTTTTT.

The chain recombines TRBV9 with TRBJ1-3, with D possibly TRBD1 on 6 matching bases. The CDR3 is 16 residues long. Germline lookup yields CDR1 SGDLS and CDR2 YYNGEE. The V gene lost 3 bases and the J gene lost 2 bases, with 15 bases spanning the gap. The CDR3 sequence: CASSAAPTGTGNTIYF. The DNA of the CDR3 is TGTGCCAGCAGCGCGGCCCCGACAGGCACTGGAAACACCATATATTTT.

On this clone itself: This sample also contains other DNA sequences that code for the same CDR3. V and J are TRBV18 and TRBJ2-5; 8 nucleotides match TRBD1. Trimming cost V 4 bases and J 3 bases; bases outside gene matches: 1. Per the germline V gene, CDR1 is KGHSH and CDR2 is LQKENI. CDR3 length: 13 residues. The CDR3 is CASSRGQEETQYF. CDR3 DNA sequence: TGTGCCAGCTCACGGGGACAGGAAGAGACCCAGTACTTC. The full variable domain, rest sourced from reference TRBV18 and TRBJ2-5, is NAGVMQNPRHLVRRRGQEARLRCSPMKGHSHVYWYRQLPEEGLKFMVYLQKENIIDESGMPKERFSAEFPKEGPSILRIQQVVRGDSAAYFCASSRGQEETQYFGPGTRLLVL.

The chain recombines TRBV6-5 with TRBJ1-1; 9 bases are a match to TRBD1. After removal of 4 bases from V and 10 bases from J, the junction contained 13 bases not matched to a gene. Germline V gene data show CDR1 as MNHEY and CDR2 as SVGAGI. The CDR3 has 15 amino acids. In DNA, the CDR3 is TGTGCCAGCAGTTCAAGCCCGGTGACAGGGGGTGTAGCTTTCTTT. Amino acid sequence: CASSSSPVTGGVAFF.

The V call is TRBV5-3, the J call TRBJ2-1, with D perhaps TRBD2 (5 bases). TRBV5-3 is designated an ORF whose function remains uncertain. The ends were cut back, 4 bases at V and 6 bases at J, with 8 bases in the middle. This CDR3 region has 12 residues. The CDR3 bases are TGTGCCAGAAGCCACGCGGGCAATGAGCAGTTCTTC. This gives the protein CARSHAGNEQFF.

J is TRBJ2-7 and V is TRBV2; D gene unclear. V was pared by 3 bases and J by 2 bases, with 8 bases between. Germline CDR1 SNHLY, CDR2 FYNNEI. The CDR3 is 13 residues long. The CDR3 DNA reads TGTGCCAGCAGTGATAAACCCCCCTACGAGCAGTACTTC. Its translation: CASSDKPPYEQYF.

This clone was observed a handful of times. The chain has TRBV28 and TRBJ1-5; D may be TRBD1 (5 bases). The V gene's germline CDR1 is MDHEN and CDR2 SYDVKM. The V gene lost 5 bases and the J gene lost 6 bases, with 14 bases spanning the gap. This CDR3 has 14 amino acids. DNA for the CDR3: TGTGCCAGCAGTGCGGGCAGGGCATCTCAGCCCCAGCATTTT. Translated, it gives CASSAGRASQPQHF.

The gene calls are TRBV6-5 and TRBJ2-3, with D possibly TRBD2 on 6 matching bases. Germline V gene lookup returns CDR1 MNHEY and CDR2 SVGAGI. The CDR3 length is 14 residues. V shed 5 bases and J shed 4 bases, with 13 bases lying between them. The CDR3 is CASSPGREADTQYF. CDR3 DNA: TGTGCCAGCAGTCCCGGGAGAGAGGCAGATACGCAGTATTTT.

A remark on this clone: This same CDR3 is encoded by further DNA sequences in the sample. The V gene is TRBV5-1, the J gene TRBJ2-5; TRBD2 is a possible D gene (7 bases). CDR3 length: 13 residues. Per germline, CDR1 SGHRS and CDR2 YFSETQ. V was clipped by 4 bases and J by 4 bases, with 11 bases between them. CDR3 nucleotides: TGCGCCAGCAGCCTCGGGGGGCTAGAGACCCAGTACTTC. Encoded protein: CASSLGGLETQYF.

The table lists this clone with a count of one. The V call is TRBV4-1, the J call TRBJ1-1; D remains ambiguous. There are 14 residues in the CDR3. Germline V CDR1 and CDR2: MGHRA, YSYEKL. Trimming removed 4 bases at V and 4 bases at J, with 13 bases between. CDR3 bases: TGCGCCAGCAGCCCTCCCAATCAAGGCACTGAAGCTTTCTTT. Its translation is CASSPPNQGTEAFF.

In DNA form, the CDR3 reads TGCGCCAGCAGCCAAGTAGAGGGGGTCTACACCTTC. This codes for CASSQVEGVYTF. The V and J genes are TRBV4-1 and TRBJ1-2; D perhaps matches TRBD1 (6 bases). Trimming cost V 1 base and J 10 bases, with 10 bases left between them. This CDR3 spans 12 amino acids. Looked up from germline, CDR1 is MGHRA and CDR2 is YSYEKL.

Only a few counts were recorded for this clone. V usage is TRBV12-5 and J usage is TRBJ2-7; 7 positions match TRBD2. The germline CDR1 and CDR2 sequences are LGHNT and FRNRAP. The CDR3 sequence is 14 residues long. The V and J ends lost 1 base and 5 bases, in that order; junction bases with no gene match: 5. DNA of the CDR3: TGTGCTAGTGGTTTGGGCCTGGGAGGGGACGAGCAGTACTTC. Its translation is CASGLGLGGDEQYF.

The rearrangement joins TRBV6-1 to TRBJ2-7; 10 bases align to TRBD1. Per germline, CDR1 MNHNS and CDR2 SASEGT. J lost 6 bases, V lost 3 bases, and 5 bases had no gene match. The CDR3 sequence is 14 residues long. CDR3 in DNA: TGTGCCAGCAGTGACCGGGACAGGGGTCGCGAGCAGTACTTC. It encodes CASSDRDRGREQYF.

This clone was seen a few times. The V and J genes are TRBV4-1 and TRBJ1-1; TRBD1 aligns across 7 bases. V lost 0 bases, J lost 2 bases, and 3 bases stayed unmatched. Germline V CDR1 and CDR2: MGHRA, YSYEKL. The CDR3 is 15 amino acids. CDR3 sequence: CASSQDDRANTEAFF. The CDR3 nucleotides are TGCGCCAGCAGCCAAGATGACAGGGCAAACACTGAAGCTTTCTTT.

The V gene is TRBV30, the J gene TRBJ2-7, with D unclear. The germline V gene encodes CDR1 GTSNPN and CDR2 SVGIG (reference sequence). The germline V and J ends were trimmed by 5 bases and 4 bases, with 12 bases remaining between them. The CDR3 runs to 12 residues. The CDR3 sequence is CAWDLRGYEQYF. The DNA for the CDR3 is TGTGCCTGGGACTTGAGAGGTTACGAGCAGTACTTC. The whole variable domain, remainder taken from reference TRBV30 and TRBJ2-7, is SQTIHQWPATLVQPVGSPLSLECTVEGTSNPNLYWYRQAAGRGLQLLFYSVGIGQISSEVPQNLSASRPQDRQFILSSKKLLLSDSGFYLCAWDLRGYEQYFGPGTRLTVT.

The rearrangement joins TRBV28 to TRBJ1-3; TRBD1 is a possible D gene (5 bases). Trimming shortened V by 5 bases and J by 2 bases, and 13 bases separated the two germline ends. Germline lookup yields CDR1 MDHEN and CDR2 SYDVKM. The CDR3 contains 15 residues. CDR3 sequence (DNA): TGTGCCAGCAGTGAGGACACGGCCCCTGGAAACACCATATATTTT. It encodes CASSEDTAPGNTIYF.